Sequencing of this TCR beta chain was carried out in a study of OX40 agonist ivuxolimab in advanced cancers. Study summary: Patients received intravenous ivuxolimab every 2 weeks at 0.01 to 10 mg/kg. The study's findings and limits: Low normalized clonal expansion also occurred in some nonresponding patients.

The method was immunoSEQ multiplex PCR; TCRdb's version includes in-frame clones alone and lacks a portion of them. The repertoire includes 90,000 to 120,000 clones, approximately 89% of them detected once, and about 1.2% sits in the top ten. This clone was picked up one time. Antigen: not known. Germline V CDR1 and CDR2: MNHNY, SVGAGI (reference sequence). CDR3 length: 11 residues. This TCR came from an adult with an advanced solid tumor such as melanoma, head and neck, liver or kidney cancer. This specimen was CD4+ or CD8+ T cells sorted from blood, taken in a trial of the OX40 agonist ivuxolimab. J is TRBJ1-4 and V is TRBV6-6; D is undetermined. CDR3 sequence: CGSFGNEKLFF. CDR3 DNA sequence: TGTGGTAGTTTCGGGAATGAAAAACTGTTTTTT.